One and the same sample provided the 16 T cell receptor beta chains below, sequenced in a study of blood T cell repertoires in COVID-19. TCRdb keeps only in-frame clones here, not all; method: immunoSEQ multiplex PCR. The sample includes fewer than 500,000 clones, more than 80% of them seen just once. The sample comprised peripheral blood. These receptor sequences come from a woman in her twenties or thirties with active or convalescent COVID-19.

This clone was counted a few times. The chain is built from TRBV2 and TRBJ2-7, with TRBD1 matching 9 bases. From germline, CDR1 is SNHLY and CDR2 FYNNEI. CDR3 length: 16 residues. V was clipped by 5 bases and J by 5 bases; unmatched bases: 13. DNA for the CDR3: TGTGCCAGCAGTCATGCCCGGGACAGGGCTGCTGACGAGCAGTACTTC. Translating gives CASSHARDRAADEQYF.

The chain is built from TRBV4-1 and TRBJ1-2; D possibly corresponds to TRBD1 (6 bases). The CDR3 runs to 16 residues. Trimming removed 0 bases from V and 2 bases from J, with 13 bases in between. Germline assignment: CDR1 MGHRA and CDR2 YSYEKL. The CDR3 protein is CASSQDREQGNYGYTF. CDR3 nucleotide sequence: TGCGCCAGCAGCCAAGATAGGGAACAGGGCAACTATGGCTACACCTTC.

This chain uses TRBV27 with TRBJ1-1, with 7 bases identical to TRBD1. With 9 bases clipped from V and 3 bases from J, the junction kept 7 bases outside the gene matches. CDR1 is MNHEY and CDR2 is SMNVEV in the germline V gene (reference sequence). The CDR3 has 13 residues. CDR3 sequence (DNA): TGTGCCAGTACAGACAGGGAGGACACTGAAGCTTTCTTT. Amino acid sequence: CASTDREDTEAFF.

This sequence joins TRBV4-1 and TRBJ2-7, with 7 bases that match TRBD1. There are 17 residues in the CDR3. Germline V gene data show CDR1 as MGHRA and CDR2 as YSYEKL. V gave up 0 bases and J gave up 4 bases; unmatched junction bases: 12. CDR3 sequence reads: CASSQEEIWDRAYEQYF. The CDR3 DNA sequence: TGCGCCAGCAGCCAAGAAGAAATTTGGGACAGAGCTTACGAGCAGTACTTC.

The rearrangement joins TRBV19 to TRBJ2-1; the D gene is possibly TRBD1 (6 bases). Per germline, CDR1 LNHDA and CDR2 SQIVND (reference sequence). Trimming took 7 bases from V and 7 from J, leaving 32 bases between them. This CDR3 contains 19 residues. The DNA of the CDR3 is TGTGCCAGTAACCCGGGACATGGAGTTTCTCGTGTCAAGAATAATGAGCAGTTCTTC. As protein: CASNPGHGVSRVKNNEQFF.

The chain combines TRBV7-7 with TRBJ1-1; D unresolved. Between the trimmed V and J ends, which lost 0 bases and 7 bases, there was a span of 9 bases. Per germline, CDR1 SSHAT and CDR2 FNYEAQ (reference sequence). There are 13 residues in the CDR3. In nucleotides, the CDR3 is TGTGCCAGCAGCTTAGCGCTCGGGAGTGAAGCTTTCTTT. Its translation: CASSLALGSEAFF.

This clone was detected once. Here the CDR3 DNA reads TGTGCCAGCAACACGGGGAACACCGGGGAGCTGTTTTTT. Amino acid sequence: CASNTGNTGELFF. The chain recombines TRBV27 with TRBJ2-2; D unclear. V shed 7 bases and J shed 1 base, with 7 bases lying between them. CDR3 size: 13 residues. The germline gives CDR1 MNHEY, CDR2 SMNVEV (reference sequence).

This clone has only one observation. This chain connects TRBV7-8 to TRBJ1-2; 9 bases are shared with TRBD1. The germline V gene has CDR1 SGHVS and CDR2 FQNEAQ. With V trimmed by 6 bases and J by 8 bases, 7 bases remained unmatched. The CDR3 spans 13 residues. The CDR3 coding sequence is TGTGCCAGCAGTCAGGGACAGGGATACGGCTACACCTTC. Translated: CASSQGQGYGYTF.

The rearrangement links TRBV19 to TRBJ1-2; 9 bases match TRBD1. There are 13 residues in the CDR3. The V segment lost 4 bases and the J segment 5 bases; nucleotides outside the gene matches: 2. Germline V gene sequence: CDR1 LNHDA, CDR2 SQIVND (reference sequence). CDR3 sequence: CASSRGQGYGYTF. CDR3 sequence (DNA): TGTGCCAGTAGTAGGGGACAGGGATATGGCTACACCTTC.

The chain carries TRBV19 and TRBJ1-3; TRBD1 might be the D (6 bases). This CDR3 is built from 16 residues. V was trimmed by 7 bases and J by 3 bases, leaving 19 bases between them. Germline V CDR1 and CDR2: LNHDA, SQIVND (reference sequence). The CDR3 nucleotides are TGTGCCAGTAAATCCCACAGGGAGCTGGTTGGAAACACCATATATTTT. Translating gives CASKSHRELVGNTIYF.

The rearrangement uses TRBV18 and TRBJ1-1, with D tentatively TRBD1 (5 bases). The germline gives CDR1 KGHSH, CDR2 LQKENI. CDR3 length: 14 amino acids. V was trimmed by 4 bases and J by 1 base, leaving 10 bases between them. The CDR3 bases are TGTGCCAGCTCACTTAGACAGCCGAACACTGAAGCTTTCTTT. Encoded protein: CASSLRQPNTEAFF.

This clone was counted a few times. CDR3 bases: TGTGCCAGCAGTGAAGCGCATGGGGAGTTGGGTCAGTACTTC. Its protein product is CASSEAHGELGQYF. V usage is TRBV2 and J usage is TRBJ2-7, with a possible D match to TRBD2 (5 bases). CDR3 length equals 14 residues. Germline V lookup: CDR1 SNHLY, CDR2 FYNNEI. Trimming stripped 0 bases from V and 10 bases from J, with 16 bases between.

This rearrangement joins TRBV16 to TRBJ2-1; TRBD2 matches 9 bases. This CDR3 region has 13 residues. CDR1 and CDR2 from the germline V gene are KGHSY and FQNENV. Trimming took 4 bases from V and 10 from J; bases not matched to a gene: 5. The CDR3 loop is CASSLREGAEQFF. CDR3 coding DNA: TGTGCCAGCAGCCTGCGGGAGGGGGCGGAGCAGTTCTTC.

Of note for this clone: In the same sample, other DNA sequences code for this CDR3. The CDR3 DNA reads as TGTGCCTGGAGTACCGGTCTGAACACTGAAGCTTTCTTT. Residues: CAWSTGLNTEAFF. This rearrangement joins TRBV30 to TRBJ1-1; no reliable D call. Germline CDR1 reads GTSNPN; CDR2 reads SVGIG (reference sequence). V gave up 2 bases and J gave up 0 bases, with 7 bases separating them. The CDR3 loop spans 13 amino acids.

V and J are TRBV9 and TRBJ2-3; D unclear. The CDR3 has 13 amino acids. Trimming took off 3 bases at V and 4 bases at J, with 9 bases between the two ends. The germline V gene has CDR1 SGDLS and CDR2 YYNGEE. The CDR3 sequence: CASSGVSADTQYF. The CDR3 nucleotides are TGTGCCAGCAGCGGGGTGAGCGCAGATACGCAGTATTTT.

For the CDR3, the DNA is TGTGCCAGCAGTGAACTATATGTGGGTATATTGTTGACGGGGGACGAGCAGTACTTC. Protein sequence: CASSELYVGILLTGDEQYF. The chain links TRBV2 to TRBJ2-7, with D perhaps TRBD2 (6 bases). The CDR3 extends over 19 amino acids. V gave up 2 bases and J gave up 5 bases, with 28 bases separating them. Germline values: CDR1 SNHLY, CDR2 FYNNEI.